Below, one T cell receptor (beta chain) is given with its context. This specimen belongs to a study of OX40 agonist ivuxolimab in advanced cancers. As for the study in general: A male proportion of about 86% was recorded, with mean age about 62 years and range about 20 to 79.

The CDR3 totals 15 residues. Trimming shortened V by 0 bases and J by 0 bases, and 8 bases separated the two germline ends. Germline V gene sequence: CDR1 MNHEY, CDR2 SVGAGI. Autoimmune disease history or systemic immunosuppression barred patients. Sequencing was performed with immunoSEQ multiplex PCR; in TCRdb, only in-frame clones are kept and a portion is missing. The data hold tens of thousands of clones, with 60% to 80% observed a single time. The clonotype comes from an adult with an advanced solid tumor such as melanoma, head and neck, liver or kidney cancer. V is TRBV6-5 and J is TRBJ1-1; D remains ambiguous. Sequencing used CD4+ or CD8+ T cells sorted from blood, obtained in a trial of the OX40 agonist ivuxolimab. The DNA for the CDR3 is TGTGCCAGCAGTTACTCCCACCTTTTGAACACTGAAGCTTTCTTT. Translation: CASSYSHLLNTEAFF.